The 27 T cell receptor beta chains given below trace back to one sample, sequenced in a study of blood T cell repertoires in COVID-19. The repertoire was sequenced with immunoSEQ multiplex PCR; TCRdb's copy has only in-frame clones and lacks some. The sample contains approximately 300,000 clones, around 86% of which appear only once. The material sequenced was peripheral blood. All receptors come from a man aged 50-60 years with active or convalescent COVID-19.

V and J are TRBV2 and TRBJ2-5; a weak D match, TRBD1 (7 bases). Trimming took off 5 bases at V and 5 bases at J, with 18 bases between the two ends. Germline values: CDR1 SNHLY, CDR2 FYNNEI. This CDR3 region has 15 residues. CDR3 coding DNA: TGTGCCAGCAGTAGGAGGGACAGCGACGGGGAGACCCAGTACTTC. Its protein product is CASSRRDSDGETQYF.

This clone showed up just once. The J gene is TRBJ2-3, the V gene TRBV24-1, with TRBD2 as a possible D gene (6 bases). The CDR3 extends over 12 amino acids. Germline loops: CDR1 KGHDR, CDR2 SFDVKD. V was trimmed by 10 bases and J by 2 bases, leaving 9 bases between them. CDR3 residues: CATRGNTDTQYF. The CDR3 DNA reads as TGTGCCACGCGGGGAAACACAGATACGCAGTATTTT.

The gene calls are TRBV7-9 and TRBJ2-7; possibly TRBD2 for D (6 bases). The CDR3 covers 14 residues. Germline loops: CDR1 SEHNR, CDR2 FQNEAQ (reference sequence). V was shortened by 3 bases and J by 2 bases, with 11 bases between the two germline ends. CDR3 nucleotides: TGTGCCAGCAGCTTTCCGGGGGTCCCCTACGAGCAGTACTTC. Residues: CASSFPGVPYEQYF.

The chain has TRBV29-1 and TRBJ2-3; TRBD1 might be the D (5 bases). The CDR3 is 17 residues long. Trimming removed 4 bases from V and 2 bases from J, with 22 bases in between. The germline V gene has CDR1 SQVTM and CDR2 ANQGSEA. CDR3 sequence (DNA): TGCAGCGTTGTCCCCAGGGTCAGCACAATAGACACAGATACGCAGTATTTT. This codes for CSVVPRVSTIDTDTQYF.

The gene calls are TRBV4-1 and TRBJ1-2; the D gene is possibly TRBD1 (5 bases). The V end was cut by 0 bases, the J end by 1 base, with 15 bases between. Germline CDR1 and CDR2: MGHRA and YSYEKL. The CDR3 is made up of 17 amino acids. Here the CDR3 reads CASSQDRDTRVNYGYTF. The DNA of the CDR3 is TGCGCCAGCAGCCAAGATCGAGACACCAGGGTTAACTATGGCTACACCTTC.

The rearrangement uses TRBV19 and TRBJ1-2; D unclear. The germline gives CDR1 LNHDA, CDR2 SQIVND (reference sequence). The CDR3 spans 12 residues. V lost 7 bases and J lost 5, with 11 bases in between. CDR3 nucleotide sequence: TGTGCCAGTAAAGAGGGCATGTATGGCTACACCTTC. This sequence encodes CASKEGMYGYTF. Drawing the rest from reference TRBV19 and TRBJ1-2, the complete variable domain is DGGITQSPKYLFRKEGQNVTLSCEQNLNHDAMYWYRQDPGQGLRLIYYSQIVNDFQKGDIAEGYSVSREKKESFPLTVTSAQKNPTAFYLCASKEGMYGYTFGSGTRLTVV.

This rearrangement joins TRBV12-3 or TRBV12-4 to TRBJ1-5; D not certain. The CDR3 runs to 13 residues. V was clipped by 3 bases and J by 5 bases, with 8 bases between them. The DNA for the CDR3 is TGTGCCAGCAGTTTTCAGTTCGATCAGCCCCAGCATTTT. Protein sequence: CASSFQFDQPQHF.

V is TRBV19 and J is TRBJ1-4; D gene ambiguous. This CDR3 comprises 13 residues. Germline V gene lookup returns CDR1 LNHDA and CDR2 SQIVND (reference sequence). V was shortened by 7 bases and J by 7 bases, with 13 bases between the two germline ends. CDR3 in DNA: TGTGCCAGTAATTTACACCCTTCTGAAAAACTGTTTTTT. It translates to CASNLHPSEKLFF.

The CDR3 nucleotides read TGTGCCAGCAGCTTTTCCAAGAACACTGAAGCTTTCTTT. Its translation is CASSFSKNTEAFF. The chain recombines TRBV7-3 with TRBJ1-1; D call uncertain. Looked up from germline, CDR1 is SGHTA and CDR2 is FQGTGA. Trimming pared 3 bases from V and 1 base from J, leaving 6 bases between. The CDR3 loop spans 13 amino acids.

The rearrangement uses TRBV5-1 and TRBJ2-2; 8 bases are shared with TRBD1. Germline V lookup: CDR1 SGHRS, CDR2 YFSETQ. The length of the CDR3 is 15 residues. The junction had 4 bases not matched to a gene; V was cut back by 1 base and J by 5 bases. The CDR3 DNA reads TGCGCCAGCAGCTTGAAAACAGGGGGAACCGGGGAGCTGTTTTTT. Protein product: CASSLKTGGTGELFF.

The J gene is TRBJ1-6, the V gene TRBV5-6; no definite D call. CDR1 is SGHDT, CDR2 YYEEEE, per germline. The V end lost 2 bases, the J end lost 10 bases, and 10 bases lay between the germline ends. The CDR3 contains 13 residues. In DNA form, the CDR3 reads TGTGCCAGCAGCTTTCACAAGAGGTCACCCCTCCACTTT. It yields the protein CASSFHKRSPLHF.

This CDR3 is CASTLFFRGKGNQPQHF. The DNA of the CDR3 is TGTGCCAGCACTCTCTTTTTCAGGGGGAAGGGCAATCAGCCCCAGCATTTT. The chain couples TRBV28 to TRBJ1-5; TRBD1 matches 7 bases. Germline V lookup: CDR1 MDHEN, CDR2 SYDVKM. The CDR3 loop spans 17 amino acids. Trimming at V came to 7 bases and at J to 2 bases, leaving 14 bases not matched to a gene.

CDR3 DNA: TGCGCCAGCAGGTCGAATCCCCAGGAAAAACTGTTTTTT. Translated, it gives CASRSNPQEKLFF. The chain recombines TRBV5-1 with TRBJ1-4, with D unresolved. Between the trimmed V and J ends, which lost 5 bases and 8 bases, there was a span of 13 bases. Germline V gives CDR1 SGHRS, CDR2 YFSETQ. This CDR3 spans 13 amino acids. The full variable domain, its missing parts supplied by reference TRBV5-1 and TRBJ1-4, is KAGVTQTPRYLIKTRGQQVTLSCSPISGHRSVSWYQQTPGQGLQFLFEYFSETQRNKGNFPGRFSGRQFSNSRSEMNVSTLELGDSALYLCASRSNPQEKLFFGSGTQLSVL.

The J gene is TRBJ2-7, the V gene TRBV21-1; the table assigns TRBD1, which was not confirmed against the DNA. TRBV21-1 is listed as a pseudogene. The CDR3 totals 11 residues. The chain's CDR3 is CASSKVGCRSF. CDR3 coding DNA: TGTGCCAGCAGCAAAGTGGGCTGCAGGTCCTTC.

The CDR3 coding sequence is TGTGCCACCAGCAGAGATAAAACACAGTCCTATGGCTACACCTTC. This translates into CATSRDKTQSYGYTF. The rearrangement uses TRBV15 and TRBJ1-2; D remains ambiguous. Germline V lookup: CDR1 LNHNV, CDR2 YYDKDF (reference sequence). V lost 0 bases and J 4 bases, leaving 12 bases between the germline ends. This CDR3 contains 15 residues. Full variable domain (outside the CDR3, taken from reference TRBV15 and TRBJ1-2): DAMVIQNPRYQVTQFGKPVTLSCSQTLNHNVMYWYQQKSSQAPKLLFHYYDKDFNNEADTPDNFQSRRPNTSFCFLDIRSPGLGDTAMYLCATSRDKTQSYGYTFGSGTRLTVV.

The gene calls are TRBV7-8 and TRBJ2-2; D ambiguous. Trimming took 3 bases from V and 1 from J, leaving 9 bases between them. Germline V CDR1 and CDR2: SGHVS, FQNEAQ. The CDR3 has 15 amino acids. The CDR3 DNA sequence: TGTGCCAGCAGCTTTCCCCTAGGGAACACCGGGGAGCTGTTTTTT. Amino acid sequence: CASSFPLGNTGELFF.

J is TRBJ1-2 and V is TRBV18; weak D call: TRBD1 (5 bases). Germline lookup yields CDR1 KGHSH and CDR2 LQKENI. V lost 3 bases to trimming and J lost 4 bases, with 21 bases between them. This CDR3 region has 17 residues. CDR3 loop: CASSPANERTGVYGYTF. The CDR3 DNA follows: TGTGCCAGCTCACCTGCGAATGAGAGAACGGGGGTCTATGGCTACACCTTC.

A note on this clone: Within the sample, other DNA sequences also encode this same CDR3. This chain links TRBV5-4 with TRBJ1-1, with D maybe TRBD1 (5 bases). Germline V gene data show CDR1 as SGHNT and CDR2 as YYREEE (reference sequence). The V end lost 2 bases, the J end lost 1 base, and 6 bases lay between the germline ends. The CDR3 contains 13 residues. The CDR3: CASSFDRNTEAFF. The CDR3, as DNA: TGTGCCAGCAGCTTCGACAGGAACACTGAAGCTTTCTTT.

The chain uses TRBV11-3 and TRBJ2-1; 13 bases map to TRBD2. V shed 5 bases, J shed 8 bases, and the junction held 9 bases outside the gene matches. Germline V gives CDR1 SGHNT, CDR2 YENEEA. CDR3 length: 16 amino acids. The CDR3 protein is CASSRSGTSGADEQFF. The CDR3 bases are TGTGCCAGCAGCCGTTCCGGGACTAGCGGGGCCGATGAGCAGTTCTTC.

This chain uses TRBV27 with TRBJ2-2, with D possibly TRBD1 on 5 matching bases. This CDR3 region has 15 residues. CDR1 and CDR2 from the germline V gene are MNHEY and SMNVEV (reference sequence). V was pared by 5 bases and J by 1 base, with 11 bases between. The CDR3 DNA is TGTGCCAGCAGTATTCGGACACGGAACACCGGGGAGCTGTTTTTT. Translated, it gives CASSIRTRNTGELFF.

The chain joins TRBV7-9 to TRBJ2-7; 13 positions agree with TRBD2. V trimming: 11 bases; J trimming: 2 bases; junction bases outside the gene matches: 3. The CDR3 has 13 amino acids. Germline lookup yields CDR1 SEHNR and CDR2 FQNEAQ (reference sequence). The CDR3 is CAGGLAGTYEQYF. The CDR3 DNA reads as TGTGCCGGGGGACTAGCGGGAACCTACGAGCAGTACTTC.

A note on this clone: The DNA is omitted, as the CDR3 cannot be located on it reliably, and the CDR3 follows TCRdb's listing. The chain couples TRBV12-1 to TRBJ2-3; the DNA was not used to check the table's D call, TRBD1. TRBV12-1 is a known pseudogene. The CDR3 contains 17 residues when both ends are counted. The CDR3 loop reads CASSFVGTGASTDTQYF.

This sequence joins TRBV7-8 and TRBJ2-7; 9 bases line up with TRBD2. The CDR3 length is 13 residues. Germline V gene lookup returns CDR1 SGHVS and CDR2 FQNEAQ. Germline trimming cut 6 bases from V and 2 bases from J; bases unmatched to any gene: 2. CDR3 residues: CASRTSGAYEQYF. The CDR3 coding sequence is TGTGCCAGCAGGACTAGCGGTGCCTACGAGCAGTACTTC.

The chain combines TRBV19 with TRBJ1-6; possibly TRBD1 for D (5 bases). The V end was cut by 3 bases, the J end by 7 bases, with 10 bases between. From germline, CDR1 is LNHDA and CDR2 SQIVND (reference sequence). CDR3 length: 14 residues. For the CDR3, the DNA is TGTGCCAGTAGTATGTGGGGGGTAAATTCACCCCTCCACTTT. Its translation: CASSMWGVNSPLHF.

CDR3 loop: CASSGSQGNYGYTF. CDR3 coding DNA: TGTGCCAGCAGTGGATCGCAGGGGAACTATGGCTACACCTTC. The chain carries TRBV28 and TRBJ1-2; perhaps TRBD1 as D (6 bases). Germline assignment: CDR1 MDHEN and CDR2 SYDVKM. Trimming cost V 5 bases and J 2 bases, with 12 bases left between them. The CDR3 is 14 amino acids.

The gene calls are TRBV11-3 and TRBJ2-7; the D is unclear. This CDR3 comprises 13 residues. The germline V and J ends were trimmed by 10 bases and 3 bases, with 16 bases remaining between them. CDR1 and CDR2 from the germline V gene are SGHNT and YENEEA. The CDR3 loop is CANQIQILYEQYF. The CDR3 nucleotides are TGTGCCAACCAGATTCAGATCCTCTACGAGCAGTACTTC.

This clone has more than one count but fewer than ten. DNA for the CDR3: TGTGCCAGCAGCTTGGGACAGGGGTTAGACTATGGCTACACCTTC. It translates to CASSLGQGLDYGYTF. The gene calls are TRBV7-9 and TRBJ1-2, with 10 bases aligning to TRBD1. CDR1 and CDR2 from the germline V gene are SEHNR and FQNEAQ (reference sequence). The trim removed 3 bases at V and 3 bases at J, leaving 4 bases unmatched. The CDR3 is 15 amino acids.